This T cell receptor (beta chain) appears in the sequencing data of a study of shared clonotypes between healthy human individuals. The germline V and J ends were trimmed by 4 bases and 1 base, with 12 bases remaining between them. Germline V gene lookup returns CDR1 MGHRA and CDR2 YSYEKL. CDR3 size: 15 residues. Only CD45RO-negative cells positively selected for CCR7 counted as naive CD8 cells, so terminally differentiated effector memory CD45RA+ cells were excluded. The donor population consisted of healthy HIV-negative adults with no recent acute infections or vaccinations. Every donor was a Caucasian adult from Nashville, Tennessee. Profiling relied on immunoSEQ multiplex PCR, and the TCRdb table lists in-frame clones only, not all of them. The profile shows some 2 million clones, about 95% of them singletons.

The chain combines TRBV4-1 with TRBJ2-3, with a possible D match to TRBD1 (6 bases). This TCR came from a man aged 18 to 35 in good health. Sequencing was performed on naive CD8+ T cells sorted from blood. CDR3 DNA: TGCGCCAGCAGCCGACAGGACTCGGGCACAGATACGCAGTATTTT. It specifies CASSRQDSGTDTQYF.